The next 20 T cell receptor beta chains were all read from a single sample in a study of OX40 agonist ivuxolimab in advanced cancers. Sequencing used immunoSEQ multiplex PCR; TCRdb keeps in-frame clones, though not all of them. The data show about 49,000 clones, around nine tenths seen once. The sequenced sample was CD4+ or CD8+ T cells sorted from blood, obtained in a trial of the OX40 agonist ivuxolimab. These receptors came from an adult with an advanced solid tumor such as melanoma, head and neck, liver or kidney cancer.

At least ten counts were recorded for this clone. This sequence joins TRBV6-1 and TRBJ2-6; 7 bases line up with TRBD1. Germline CDR1 reads MNHNS; CDR2 reads SASEGT. Trimming removed 2 bases from V and 0 bases from J; junction bases left unmatched: 13. The CDR3 contains 20 residues. The CDR3 region is CASSEYGGTASYSGANVLTF. CDR3 coding DNA: TGTGCCAGCAGTGAATATGGTGGGACAGCATCCTACTCTGGGGCCAACGTCCTGACTTTC.

The chain combines TRBV9 with TRBJ2-2; no reliable D call. The germline V gene encodes CDR1 SGDLS and CDR2 YYNGEE. CDR3 size: 16 residues. Deletions cut 0 bases from V and 6 bases from J, with 15 bases between. The CDR3 protein is CASSVGADTAPGELFF. CDR3 in DNA: TGTGCCAGCAGCGTAGGAGCTGACACGGCCCCCGGGGAGCTGTTTTTT.

The chain is built from TRBV18 and TRBJ1-6; D remains unclear. Germline V gives CDR1 KGHSH, CDR2 LQKENI. Trimming shortened V by 6 bases and J by 9 bases, and 18 bases separated the two germline ends. This CDR3 has 15 amino acids. CDR3 loop: CASSKEKDPGSPLHF. The CDR3 DNA reads TGTGCCAGCTCGAAGGAAAAGGACCCAGGTTCACCCCTCCACTTT.

V is TRBV6-5 and J is TRBJ2-3, with D possibly being TRBD1 (5 bases). This CDR3 comprises 14 residues. Trimming cost V 8 bases and J 8 bases, with 20 bases left between them. CDR1 MNHEY and CDR2 SVGAGI come from the germline V gene. The CDR3 protein is CASRTPLLGGTQYF. The CDR3 DNA is TGTGCCAGCCGGACACCGCTCCTGGGCGGTACGCAGTATTTT.

The chain has TRBV6-5 and TRBJ1-3; the D is unclear. The CDR3 runs 16 residues. V shed 0 bases and J shed 0 bases, with 9 bases lying between them. Germline CDR1 and CDR2: MNHEY and SVGAGI. This CDR3 is CASSYSLGFSGNTIYF. CDR3 coding DNA: TGTGCCAGCAGTTACTCGTTAGGATTCTCTGGAAACACCATATATTTT.

The chain is built from TRBV7-9 and TRBJ2-4; 10 bases line up with TRBD2. This CDR3 is 16 amino acids long. J was trimmed by 1 base and V by 5 bases; bases with no gene match: 5. Germline-derived CDR1 and CDR2 are SEHNR and FQNEAQ (reference sequence). In DNA, the CDR3 is TGTGCCAGCAGCACCCCGGGACTAGCGGCCAAAAACATTCAGTACTTC. Amino acids: CASSTPGLAAKNIQYF.

This rearrangement joins TRBV5-1 to TRBJ1-2, with 8 positions matching TRBD1. This CDR3 contains 17 residues. Germline CDR1 SGHRS, CDR2 YFSETQ. V shed 3 bases, J shed 4 bases, and the junction held 14 bases outside the gene matches. CDR3 region: CASSSSLTGTGPYGYTF. The CDR3 bases are TGCGCCAGCAGCTCTTCCTTAACCGGGACAGGCCCCTATGGCTACACCTTC.

The rearrangement links TRBV7-2 to TRBJ2-1, with 8 nucleotides matching TRBD2. The CDR3 extends over 14 amino acids. With 6 bases clipped from V and 5 bases from J, the junction kept 6 bases outside the gene matches. Germline-derived CDR1 and CDR2 are SGHTA and FQGNSA. The CDR3, as DNA: TGTGCCAGCAGGCTCTCGGGAGGGAACAATGAGCAGTTCTTC. Translating it yields CASRLSGGNNEQFF.

The J gene is TRBJ2-7, the V gene TRBV11-3, with D unresolved. Germline V gene sequence: CDR1 SGHNT, CDR2 YENEEA. The CDR3 has 11 residues. The germline V and J ends were trimmed by 6 bases and 9 bases, with 12 bases remaining between them. The CDR3 sequence: CASSGEGVQYF. The CDR3 DNA follows: TGTGCCAGCAGTGGGGAAGGAGTGCAGTACTTC.

This sequence joins TRBV10-1 and TRBJ2-3; TRBD1 might be the D (6 bases). The CDR3 sequence is 14 residues long. V was clipped by 4 bases and J by 3 bases, with 11 bases between them. Per the germline V gene, CDR1 is WNHNN and CDR2 is SYGVQD (reference sequence). As DNA, the CDR3 is TGCGCCAGCAGTGTAGGTCAGGGGACAGATACGCAGTATTTT. This sequence encodes CASSVGQGTDTQYF.

The chain carries TRBV27 and TRBJ1-2; no clear D gene. The V end was cut by 4 bases, the J end by 0 bases, with 18 bases between. The CDR3 has 17 residues. Germline CDR1 MNHEY, CDR2 SMNVEV (reference sequence). CDR3 sequence: CASSSYGDRPANYGYTF. Written as DNA, the CDR3 is TGTGCCAGCAGTTCGTACGGCGATCGACCAGCTAACTATGGCTACACCTTC.

V usage is TRBV7-9 and J usage is TRBJ2-5; a possible D gene is TRBD1 (6 bases). Germline V gene data show CDR1 as SEHNR and CDR2 as FQNEAQ (reference sequence). Trimming pared 0 bases from V and 13 bases from J, leaving 9 bases between. CDR3 length: 11 residues. The CDR3 loop reads CASSLAQGLYF. DNA for the CDR3: TGTGCCAGCAGCTTAGCACAGGGTCTGTACTTC.

The chain uses TRBV11-2 and TRBJ2-7, with 10 bases fitting TRBD1. Trimming removed 5 bases from V and 6 bases from J; junction bases left unmatched: 4. This CDR3 is 13 amino acids long. Germline V CDR1 and CDR2: SGHAT, FQNNGV. The CDR3 DNA sequence: TGTGCCAGCAGCCCCGGGACAGGGGTCGAGCAGTACTTC. It is translated as CASSPGTGVEQYF.

The J gene is TRBJ2-7, the V gene TRBV11-2; D assignment may be TRBD1 or TRBD2 (6 bases each). Germline loops: CDR1 SGHAT, CDR2 FQNNGV. The CDR3 runs 15 residues. The V end was cut by 5 bases, the J end by 3 bases, with 17 bases between. CDR3 nucleotide sequence: TGTGCCAGCAGCCTAGGGGGGACGAGCTTCTACGAGCAGTACTTC. Protein product: CASSLGGTSFYEQYF.

V and J are TRBV6-4 and TRBJ2-3; D is uncertain. The germline V gene encodes CDR1 MRHNA and CDR2 SNTAGT. CDR3 length: 13 amino acids. V shed 2 bases and J shed 4 bases, with 7 bases lying between them. The CDR3 DNA reads TGTGCCAGCAGTGACGCAGGCTCAGATACGCAGTATTTT. Translating gives CASSDAGSDTQYF.

The chain links TRBV30 to TRBJ1-5, with D possibly matching TRBD1 (5 bases). Germline CDR1 reads GTSNPN; CDR2 reads SVGIG (reference sequence). CDR3 length: 13 residues. V lost 2 bases, J lost 3 bases, and 8 bases lay in between. The CDR3 DNA reads as TGTGCCTGGAGTTCAGGGTTCAATCAGCCCCAGCATTTT. Its protein product is CAWSSGFNQPQHF.

DNA of the CDR3: TGTGCCAGCAGTTACTCAGGCCAAGAGCTGTTTTTT. As protein: CASSYSGQELFF. V is TRBV6-5 and J is TRBJ2-2, with D hard to call. The germline V gene encodes CDR1 MNHEY and CDR2 SVGAGI. V gave up 0 bases and J gave up 11 bases, with 7 bases separating them. The CDR3 loop spans 12 amino acids.

This clone was seen only once. V is TRBV5-4 and J is TRBJ1-3, with D unclear. This CDR3 comprises 16 residues. V was clipped by 0 bases and J by 3 bases, with 13 bases between them. CDR1 and CDR2 (germline): SGHNT, YYREEE (reference sequence). The CDR3 coding sequence is TGTGCCAGCAGCTTGGGGGCCCCCGGGCTTGGAAACACCATATATTTT. It encodes CASSLGAPGLGNTIYF.

The chain is built from TRBV6-5 and TRBJ2-7; D assignment may be TRBD1 or TRBD2 (6 bases each). Trimming took 8 bases from V and 0 from J, leaving 14 bases between them. The CDR3 has 14 amino acids. The germline CDR1 and CDR2 sequences are MNHEY and SVGAGI. The CDR3 region has the DNA TGTGCCAGCTTATCGGGGGCTCCCTCCTACGAGCAGTACTTC. It specifies CASLSGAPSYEQYF.

The rearrangement links TRBV2 to TRBJ1-1; weak D call: TRBD1 (6 bases). The CDR3 sequence is 16 residues long. Trimming took 1 base from V and 2 from J, leaving 14 bases between them. Germline V CDR1 and CDR2: SNHLY, FYNNEI. CDR3 protein: CASSEEEGRGNTEAFF. For the CDR3, the DNA is TGTGCCAGCAGTGAAGAGGAGGGCAGGGGAAACACTGAAGCTTTCTTT.